What follows is one T cell receptor (beta chain) and its context. Its target is not known. A read error may account for a junction end that differs from germline. The library came from three nested PCR rounds adapted from ARM-PCR protocols. MiXCR, applied by TCRdb to the multiplex PCR reads, yields one record per CDR3 protein. The table shows some 95,000 distinct CDR3 sequences, with about 80% occurring only once. RNA was extracted from bulk tissue without any cell sorting. More than 3 cm separated this lung sample from the edge of the tumor. This specimen belongs to a study of tumor and adjacent non-tumor tissue in lung cancer. General study findings and limits: Tumor tissue had significantly higher TCR diversity than normal lung.

Sample: distant non-tumor lung tissue. The clonotype comes from a man aged 55 to 70 with small cell lung cancer.

This CDR3 is CVSAPSRDRHTGELFF. The CDR3, as DNA: TGTGTCAGCGCCCCCTCCCGGGACAGACACACCGGGGAGCTGTTTTTT. The genes are TRBV25-1 and TRBJ2-2, with TRBD1 matching 7 bases. There are 16 residues in the CDR3. CDR1 and CDR2 (germline): MGHDK, SYGVNS.